This note documents a single T cell receptor (beta chain) sequence. The source of the sample is a study of technical replicates of blood from a few donors. TCRdb's table, derived via immunoSEQ multiplex PCR, lists solely in-frame clones and lacks some. The sample records some 80,000 clones, about 92% being singletons. Germline V gene lookup returns CDR1 MNHEY and CDR2 SVGAGI. CDR3 length: 16 residues. With 0 bases removed from V and 3 bases from J, the gap between germline ends came to 11 bases. V gene TRBV6-5 combines with J gene TRBJ2-2; D remains unclear. The specimen was T cells isolated from PBMCs. The source of this sequence is a human donor in good health. CDR3 amino acids: CASSYSTVGYTGELFF. The CDR3 bases are TGTGCCAGCAGTTACTCGACGGTCGGGTACACCGGGGAGCTGTTTTTT.